Presented here are 12 T cell receptor beta chains from one specimen sequenced in a study of shared clonotypes between healthy human individuals. The assay was immunoSEQ multiplex PCR, and TCRdb's table has in-frame clones only and misses some. The profile shows around 750,000 clones, 74% of them singletons. Sequencing input: memory CD4+ T cells sorted from blood. Stated subset: CD45RA-negative fraction. The receptors originated from a young woman in good health.

There are a few counts of this clone. CDR3 bases: TGTGCCAGTAGTAACCCCTGGTCGGCGGGAGCTGGAGATACGCAGTATTTT. Its translation: CASSNPWSAGAGDTQYF. V is TRBV19 and J is TRBJ2-3, with TRBD2 matching 7 bases. Germline CDR1 and CDR2: LNHDA and SQIVND (reference sequence). Losses at the gene ends were 4 bases for V and 5 bases for J; bases not matched to a gene: 15. This CDR3 has 17 residues.

This clone has at least ten counts. V and J are TRBV5-1 and TRBJ2-6, with no clear D. This CDR3 has 16 amino acids. CDR1 and CDR2 from the germline V gene are SGHRS and YFSETQ. Trimming shortened V by 6 bases and J by 0 bases, and 13 bases separated the two germline ends. The CDR3 here is CASTSVDLSGANVLTF. In DNA, the CDR3 is TGCGCCAGCACCTCCGTTGACCTCTCTGGGGCCAACGTCCTGACTTTC.

The chain links TRBV9 to TRBJ2-7; TRBD1 or TRBD2 may be the D gene (5 bases each). From germline, CDR1 is SGDLS and CDR2 YYNGEE. The CDR3 is made up of 15 amino acids. The germline V and J ends were trimmed by 1 base and 2 bases, with 13 bases remaining between them. CDR3 protein: CASSVRGENAYEQYF. As DNA, the CDR3 is TGTGCCAGCAGCGTAAGAGGGGAGAATGCCTACGAGCAGTACTTC.

The chain has TRBV11-2 and TRBJ2-3; D is unclear. The CDR3 totals 14 residues. Germline V gene sequence: CDR1 SGHAT, CDR2 FQNNGV. The V end lost 0 bases, the J end lost 2 bases, and 6 bases lay between the germline ends. The CDR3 spells CASSLDMPTDTQYF. CDR3 coding DNA: TGTGCCAGCAGCTTAGATATGCCCACAGATACGCAGTATTTT.

The count of this clone is one. The V and J genes are TRBV30 and TRBJ2-3; D is uncertain. Trimming removed 0 bases at V and 5 bases at J, with 15 bases between. The CDR3 runs to 15 residues. Germline loops: CDR1 GTSNPN, CDR2 SVGIG (reference sequence). In DNA, the CDR3 is TGTGCCTGGAGTGTGGGCGGAGATTGGGGAGATACGCAGTATTTT. Protein product: CAWSVGGDWGDTQYF.

In this sample, this clone turned up many times. J is TRBJ2-7 and V is TRBV6-1; maybe TRBD2 (6 bases). V was trimmed by 4 bases and J by 6 bases, leaving 16 bases between them. The CDR3 totals 14 residues. Germline V gene lookup returns CDR1 MNHNS and CDR2 SASEGT. The CDR3 sequence is CASSGGASVSEQYF. The CDR3 region has the DNA TGTGCCAGCAGTGGCGGGGCCTCGGTCTCCGAGCAGTACTTC.

The J gene is TRBJ2-2, the V gene TRBV23-1; 14 bases are a match to TRBD2. TRBV23-1 is given ORF status, its function remaining uncertain. V was clipped by 4 bases and J by 5 bases; unmatched bases: 6. The CDR3 is 17 amino acids. The CDR3 bases are TGCGCCAGCAGTCGACTAGCGGGAGGGCCTGAGACCGGGGAGCTGTTTTTT. Amino acid sequence: CASSRLAGGPETGELFF.

The chain uses TRBV4-1 and TRBJ2-1; TRBD1 agrees at 11 bases. Losses at the gene ends were 3 bases for V and 4 bases for J; bases not matched to a gene: 8. Germline assignment: CDR1 MGHRA and CDR2 YSYEKL. The CDR3 has 17 residues. The CDR3 loop is CASSQEKRDRGYNEQFF. Written as DNA, the CDR3 is TGCGCCAGCAGCCAGGAGAAACGGGACAGGGGGTACAATGAGCAGTTCTTC.

The chain carries TRBV10-1 and TRBJ2-3; D remains ambiguous. Trimming pared 5 bases from V and 1 base from J, leaving 4 bases between. Per germline, CDR1 WNHNN and CDR2 SYGVQD (reference sequence). The CDR3 spans 12 residues. As DNA, the CDR3 is TGCGCCAGCAGTAGCGGCACAGATACGCAGTATTTT. Translating gives CASSSGTDTQYF.

The rearrangement uses TRBV27 and TRBJ2-1; 11 bases map to TRBD2. The CDR3 has 16 amino acids. Germline loops: CDR1 MNHEY, CDR2 SMNVEV (reference sequence). The ends lost 5 bases at V and 2 bases at J; junction bases unmatched: 5. CDR3 nucleotide sequence: TGTGCCAGCAGTGATGCGACTAGCGGGACCTACAATGAGCAGTTCTTC. Encoded protein: CASSDATSGTYNEQFF.

The chain is built from TRBV4-2 and TRBJ2-1, with 8 bases that match TRBD2. The germline V gene encodes CDR1 LGHNA and CDR2 YNFKEQ. This CDR3 comprises 16 residues. V was pared by 3 bases and J by 0 bases, with 4 bases of the junction left unmatched. The CDR3 loop is CASSQSGTSSYNEQFF. The CDR3 region has the DNA TGTGCCAGCAGCCAGTCCGGGACTAGCTCCTACAATGAGCAGTTCTTC.

Points on this clone: A single base is all that separates this from a far larger clone, so a read error is likely. The sample holds other DNA sequences that translate to the same CDR3. The V call is TRBV5-1, the J call TRBJ2-1; tentatively, D is TRBD2 (6 bases). CDR1 is SGHRS and CDR2 is YFSETQ in the germline V gene. CDR3 size: 15 residues. With 0 bases removed from V and 7 bases from J, the gap between germline ends came to 14 bases. The CDR3 here is CASSLVSGRENEQFF. The CDR3 DNA reads TGCGCCAGCAGCTTGGTTAGCGGAAGAGAAAATGAGCAGTTCTTC.